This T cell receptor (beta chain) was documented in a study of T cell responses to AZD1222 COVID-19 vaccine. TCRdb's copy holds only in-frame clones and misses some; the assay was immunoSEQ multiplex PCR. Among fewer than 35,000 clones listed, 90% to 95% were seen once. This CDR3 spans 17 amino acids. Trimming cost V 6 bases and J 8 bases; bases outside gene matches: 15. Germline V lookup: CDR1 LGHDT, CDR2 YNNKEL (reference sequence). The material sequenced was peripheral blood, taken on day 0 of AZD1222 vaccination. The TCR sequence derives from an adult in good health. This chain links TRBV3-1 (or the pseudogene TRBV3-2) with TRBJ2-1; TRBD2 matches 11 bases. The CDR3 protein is CASRSSGGRRLSYEQFF. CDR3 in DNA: TGTGCCAGCAGGTCTAGCGGGGGGCGACGACTTAGCTATGAGCAGTTCTTC.